A single sample is the source of the 30 T cell receptor beta chains below, sequenced in a study of T cell changes during pregnancy in multiple sclerosis. Libraries were prepared by immunoSEQ multiplex PCR; TCRdb keeps only in-frame clonotypes and omits some of them. Among around 80,000 clones, 85% to 95% were seen once, and the ten largest hold about 2%. The sequenced sample was peripheral blood, obtained before pregnancy. Receptors originate from a female donor with multiple sclerosis, enrolled in a pregnancy study.

The V and J genes are TRBV2 and TRBJ2-1, with a weak D call TRBD2 (6 bases). From germline, CDR1 is SNHLY and CDR2 FYNNEI. This CDR3 contains 16 residues. V was trimmed by 1 base and J by 0 bases, leaving 10 bases between them. The CDR3 DNA is TGTGCCAGCAGTGAAGGCGCGGGGAGCTCCTACAATGAGCAGTTCTTC. Translation gives CASSEGAGSSYNEQFF.

The chain has TRBV6-5 and TRBJ2-2, with 10 bases matching TRBD1. Per germline, CDR1 MNHEY and CDR2 SVGAGI. V lost 2 bases, J lost 6 bases, and 6 bases stayed unmatched. The CDR3 length is 16 residues. CDR3 DNA: TGTGCCAGCAGTTACCGACAGGGGGCATCGGCCGGGGAGCTGTTTTTT. Protein sequence: CASSYRQGASAGELFF.

This clone was seen once. The gene calls are TRBV15 and TRBJ2-4; a possible D gene is TRBD2 (6 bases). The germline gives CDR1 LNHNV, CDR2 YYDKDF (reference sequence). V was cut by 8 bases and J by 9 bases, with 11 bases left in between. This CDR3 has 11 residues. The CDR3 bases are TGTGCCACCGAAATTAGCGGCATTCAGTACTTC. This gives the protein CATEISGIQYF.

J is TRBJ2-7 and V is TRBV2; no clear D gene. V gave up 5 bases and J gave up 0 bases, with 5 bases separating them. The CDR3 covers 12 residues. In germline, CDR1 is SNHLY, CDR2 FYNNEI. In nucleotides, the CDR3 is TGTGCCAGCAGTCAGGTCTCCTACGAGCAGTACTTC. This translates into CASSQVSYEQYF.

V and J are TRBV7-3 and TRBJ1-1; possibly TRBD1 for D (5 bases). The CDR3 has 14 residues. Per the germline V gene, CDR1 is SGHTA and CDR2 is FQGTGA. Trimming left V 2 bases short and J 8 bases short, with 15 bases between. The CDR3 reads CASSLSSVNREAFF. CDR3 sequence (DNA): TGTGCCAGCAGCTTATCGTCCGTGAACAGGGAAGCTTTCTTT.

The V gene is TRBV28, the J gene TRBJ2-1; TRBD1 is a possible D gene (5 bases). This CDR3 has 14 residues. Trimming pared 2 bases from V and 3 bases from J, leaving 8 bases between. Germline values: CDR1 MDHEN, CDR2 SYDVKM. CDR3 loop: CASSLTGFYNEQFF. CDR3 nucleotide sequence: TGTGCCAGCAGTTTAACAGGATTCTACAATGAGCAGTTCTTC.

V is TRBV27 and J is TRBJ2-7; 8 nucleotides agree with TRBD1. The CDR3 sequence is 16 residues long. The ends lost 0 bases at V and 3 bases at J; junction bases unmatched: 7. Germline CDR1 and CDR2: MNHEY and SMNVEV (reference sequence). The CDR3 bases are TGTGCCAGCAGTTTATCGCGGGGACAGGTTAACTACGAGCAGTACTTC. Its protein is CASSLSRGQVNYEQYF.

The chain carries TRBV9 and TRBJ2-3; TRBD2 aligns across 10 bases. The CDR3 sequence is 15 residues long. Germline CDR1 SGDLS, CDR2 YYNGEE. V lost 2 bases to trimming and J lost 4 bases; unmatched junction nucleotides: 4. The CDR3 DNA sequence: TGTGCCAGCAGCGTTTCTAGCGGGAGAGCAGATACGCAGTATTTT. This translates into CASSVSSGRADTQYF.

CDR3 in DNA: TGTGCCAGCAGCTTGGCCGGACTAGCGGGAAGATACGAGCAGTACTTC. Residues: CASSLAGLAGRYEQYF. The chain joins TRBV5-8 to TRBJ2-7, with 12 bases fitting TRBD2. Germline lookup yields CDR1 SGHTS and CDR2 YDEGEE. Germline trimming cut 0 bases from V and 4 bases from J; bases unmatched to any gene: 5. This CDR3 contains 16 residues.

The chain is built from TRBV27 and TRBJ1-1; D might be TRBD1 (6 bases). This CDR3 has 16 residues. Germline assignment: CDR1 MNHEY and CDR2 SMNVEV (reference sequence). V was clipped by 6 bases and J by 0 bases, with 17 bases between them. The CDR3 region is CASRRKGGRMNTEAFF. The CDR3 DNA reads TGTGCCAGCAGACGAAAGGGGGGGAGAATGAACACTGAAGCTTTCTTT.

This chain connects TRBV7-2 to TRBJ1-4; D is perhaps TRBD1 (5 bases). The CDR3 has 18 residues. The germline V and J ends were trimmed by 2 bases and 6 bases, with 22 bases remaining between them. The germline V gene has CDR1 SGHTA and CDR2 FQGNSA. This CDR3 reads CASSLSRSGHGGYEKLFF. CDR3 in DNA: TGTGCCAGCAGCTTATCACGATCAGGACACGGGGGGTATGAAAAACTGTTTTTT.

The chain links TRBV7-8 to TRBJ2-1; tentatively, D is TRBD2 (5 bases). Germline values: CDR1 SGHVS, CDR2 FQNEAQ. There are 18 residues in the CDR3. V shed 0 bases and J shed 0 bases, with 15 bases lying between them. The CDR3 sequence is CASSLAWARGASYNEQFF. The CDR3 bases are TGTGCCAGCAGCTTAGCCTGGGCCCGGGGAGCCTCCTACAATGAGCAGTTCTTC.

The chain has TRBV7-3 and TRBJ2-3, with 8 bases fitting TRBD2. The CDR3 has 17 amino acids. The V gene end was trimmed by 5 bases and the J gene end by 2 bases; junction bases not matched to a gene: 12. Looked up from germline, CDR1 is SGHTA and CDR2 is FQGTGA. The CDR3 DNA reads as TGTGCCAGCAGCCAAGAGGGCGGGAGGTCCGTCACAGATACGCAGTATTTT. Protein: CASSQEGGRSVTDTQYF.

J is TRBJ1-1 and V is TRBV4-1; 7 nucleotides align to TRBD1. V dropped 4 bases and J dropped 1; count of bases not matched to a gene: 6. This CDR3 has 15 amino acids. Germline assignment: CDR1 MGHRA and CDR2 YSYEKL. CDR3 coding DNA: TGCGCCAGCAGCCCCACCGGGACAGCGAACACTGAAGCTTTCTTT. Translated, it gives CASSPTGTANTEAFF.

This clone was recorded only once. The chain has TRBV28 and TRBJ2-5; no firm D call. Germline CDR1 is MDHEN and CDR2 is SYDVKM. Trimming stripped 6 bases from V and 5 bases from J, with 7 bases between. The CDR3 length is 11 residues. The CDR3 loop is CASSLQETQYF. CDR3 in DNA: TGTGCCAGCAGCCTCCAGGAGACCCAGTACTTC.

The chain has TRBV6-1 and TRBJ2-1, with 11 bases fitting TRBD1. From germline, CDR1 is MNHNS and CDR2 SASEGT. This CDR3 comprises 15 residues. The V gene end was trimmed by 8 bases and the J gene end by 8 bases; junction bases not matched to a gene: 11. This CDR3 reads CASSTGTGGGDEQFF. The CDR3 DNA follows: TGTGCCAGCTCCACAGGGACAGGGGGAGGTGATGAGCAGTTCTTC.

The chain has TRBV11-2 and TRBJ2-7; D is ambiguous. The CDR3 is made up of 11 amino acids. Trimming cost V 7 bases and J 6 bases, with 10 bases left between them. Germline V gives CDR1 SGHAT, CDR2 FQNNGV. The CDR3 sequence is CASTPSREQYF. DNA of the CDR3: TGTGCCAGCACCCCCTCTCGCGAGCAGTACTTC.

This chain links TRBV28 with TRBJ2-1; D is uncertain. The ends were cut back, 3 bases at V and 4 bases at J, with 10 bases in the middle. Per the germline V gene, CDR1 is MDHEN and CDR2 is SYDVKM. The CDR3 is made up of 14 amino acids. The CDR3 DNA follows: TGTGCCAGCAGTTTGTGGGCGCCTTACAATGAGCAGTTCTTC. Protein: CASSLWAPYNEQFF.

A remark on this clone: The junction does not match germline at one end; this may be a read error. CDR3 sequence reads: CAGSPKRSGIQSDTQYF. The CDR3 DNA follows: TGTGCCGGCTCACCCAAGAGGTCAGGGATTCAATCGGATACGCAGTATTTT. This sequence joins TRBV18 and TRBJ2-3; a possible D gene is TRBD1 (5 bases). The CDR3 covers 17 residues. The germline gives CDR1 KGHSH, CDR2 LQKENI.

The CDR3 region is CASSLKERGRTEAFF. CDR3 DNA: TGTGCCAGCAGCTTGAAGGAAAGAGGGAGGACTGAAGCTTTCTTT. V is TRBV5-6 and J is TRBJ1-1; D unresolved. The V gene lost 1 base and the J gene lost 5 bases, with 15 bases spanning the gap. Germline V lookup: CDR1 SGHDT, CDR2 YYEEEE. This CDR3 region has 15 residues.

The sample holds one count of this clone. The chain has TRBV4-2 and TRBJ1-4, with 9 bases fitting TRBD1. Germline CDR1 is LGHNA and CDR2 is YNFKEQ. Trimming took 3 bases from V and 3 from J; bases not matched to a gene: 5. The CDR3 consists of 16 residues. The chain's CDR3 is CASSQETGGSNEKLFF. The CDR3 DNA follows: TGTGCCAGCAGCCAGGAAACAGGGGGCTCTAATGAAAAACTGTTTTTT.

This sequence joins TRBV15 and TRBJ1-5; 10 nucleotides line up with TRBD1. Germline CDR1 reads LNHNV; CDR2 reads YYDKDF (reference sequence). This CDR3 spans 14 amino acids. The J segment lost 10 bases and the V segment lost 1 base, leaving 4 bases of the junction unmatched. The DNA of the CDR3 is TGTGCCACCAGCAGAGGACAGGGGGCCGGTCCCCAGCATTTT. Amino acids: CATSRGQGAGPQHF.

The chain links TRBV11-3 to TRBJ2-7; tentative D call: TRBD2 (6 bases). From germline, CDR1 is SGHNT and CDR2 YENEEA. Trimming removed 5 bases at V and 4 bases at J, with 27 bases between. The CDR3 length is 18 residues. CDR3 sequence: CASSQRGRFLPGAYEQYF. The DNA for the CDR3 is TGTGCCAGCAGCCAGAGGGGCCGGTTTTTGCCGGGAGCGTACGAGCAGTACTTC. Full variable domain (remainder filled in from reference TRBV11-3 and TRBJ2-7): EAGVVQSPRYKIIEKKQPVAFWCNPISGHNTLYWYLQNLGQGPELLIRYENEEAVDDSQLPKDRFSAERLKGVDSTLKIQPAELGDSAVYLCASSQRGRFLPGAYEQYFGPGTRLTVT.

The V call is TRBV7-9, the J call TRBJ2-3; TRBD2 is a possible D gene (6 bases). Between the trimmed V and J ends, which lost 0 bases and 2 bases, there was a span of 18 bases. The CDR3 is 18 amino acids. Germline CDR1 and CDR2: SEHNR and FQNEAQ (reference sequence). The DNA of the CDR3 is TGTGCCAGCAGCTTAGCGCCAGTCCGGGACTCCAACACAGATACGCAGTATTTT. Translation: CASSLAPVRDSNTDTQYF.

This chain's CDR3 is CASSIEKGGNGYTF. CDR3 sequence (DNA): TGTGCCAGTAGTATAGAAAAAGGGGGCAATGGCTACACCTTC. The chain links TRBV19 to TRBJ1-2, with 7 bases that match TRBD1. The CDR3 is 14 amino acids. Trimming removed 0 bases from V and 6 bases from J; junction bases left unmatched: 4. Germline lookup yields CDR1 LNHDA and CDR2 SQIVND (reference sequence).

The chain couples TRBV19 to TRBJ2-5; TRBD2 matches at 12 bases. CDR1 LNHDA and CDR2 SQIVND come from the germline V gene (reference sequence). The CDR3 spans 16 residues. After removal of 3 bases from V and 0 bases from J, the junction contained 2 bases not matched to a gene. CDR3 nucleotide sequence: TGTGCCAGTAGTATGACTAGCGGGGGAAACCAAGAGACCCAGTACTTC. Amino acids: CASSMTSGGNQETQYF.

CDR3 residues: CASGLVEGEAFF. The CDR3 coding sequence is TGTGCTAGTGGTTTGGTGGAGGGGGAAGCTTTCTTT. The chain employs TRBV12-5 and TRBJ1-1, with D perhaps TRBD1 (5 bases). V was cut by 0 bases and J by 8 bases, with 7 bases left in between. The CDR3 consists of 12 residues. Germline V gene data show CDR1 as LGHNT and CDR2 as FRNRAP.

The chain joins TRBV29-1 to TRBJ2-3, with a tentative D call TRBD2 (6 bases). The germline CDR1 and CDR2 sequences are SQVTM and ANQGSEA. Trimming stripped 8 bases from V and 0 bases from J, with 15 bases between. This CDR3 spans 14 amino acids. CDR3 loop: CSFRVGLSTDTQYF. The CDR3 bases are TGCAGCTTTCGGGTTGGACTAAGCACAGATACGCAGTATTTT.

This clone appeared a single time. The V gene is TRBV7-6, the J gene TRBJ1-4; D is unresolved. The V gene lost 5 bases and the J gene lost 8 bases, with 15 bases spanning the gap. The CDR3 spans 14 residues. Germline lookup yields CDR1 SGHVS and CDR2 FNYEAQ. The CDR3 region is CASSPPYTGEKLFF. The DNA for the CDR3 is TGTGCCAGCAGCCCCCCTTACACGGGGGAAAAACTGTTTTTT.

This clone was seen only once. The chain carries TRBV19 and TRBJ2-3; D possibly corresponds to TRBD1 (6 bases). Germline loops: CDR1 LNHDA, CDR2 SQIVND (reference sequence). The CDR3 totals 15 residues. V was trimmed by 2 bases and J by 5 bases, leaving 14 bases between them. In nucleotides, the CDR3 is TGTGCCAGTAGTATAACAGGGACCCCGCGAGATACGCAGTATTTT. Translation: CASSITGTPRDTQYF.